These 8 T cell receptor beta chains were all obtained from the same sample, sequenced in a study of PD-L1 blockade in urothelial cancer. The data were produced by immunoSEQ multiplex PCR, yet TCRdb's version contains in-frame clones alone and is incomplete. The profile covers around 93,000 clones, with roughly 85% appearing a single time and around 8.1% taken by the ten largest. Sample time point: peripheral blood 6 weeks after treatment start. The sequences come from PBMCs, collected around atezolizumab (anti-PD-L1) treatment. These receptors all stem from a man aged 70-80 years with urothelial cancer.

The chain carries TRBV7-2 and TRBJ2-7; TRBD1 agrees at 12 bases. Per the germline V gene, CDR1 is SGHTA and CDR2 is FQGNSA. This CDR3 region has 16 residues. Trimming took 1 base from V and 4 from J; bases not matched to a gene: 5. As DNA, the CDR3 is TGTGCCAGCAGCTTAGGCTCGGGACAGGGGGCATACGAGCAGTACTTC. This encodes CASSLGSGQGAYEQYF.

The chain links TRBV2 to TRBJ1-2, with 7 bases matching TRBD1. The CDR3 spans 15 residues. With V trimmed by 1 base and J by 8 bases, 10 bases remained unmatched. Looked up from germline, CDR1 is SNHLY and CDR2 is FYNNEI. The chain's CDR3 is CASSEGKGAVSGYTF. For the CDR3, the DNA is TGTGCCAGCAGTGAAGGGAAGGGGGCGGTATCCGGCTACACCTTC.

With respect to this clone: Other DNA sequences from this sample encode an identical CDR3 as well. The gene calls are TRBV19 and TRBJ1-1; D is possibly TRBD1 (5 bases). The CDR3 runs 13 residues. With 4 bases removed from V and 1 base from J, the gap between germline ends came to 7 bases. Per germline, CDR1 LNHDA and CDR2 SQIVND (reference sequence). The CDR3 here is CASSTTANTEAFF. The CDR3 nucleotides are TGTGCCAGTAGTACGACAGCGAACACTGAAGCTTTCTTT.

The chain is built from TRBV19 and TRBJ1-4; D remains unclear. Germline assignment: CDR1 LNHDA and CDR2 SQIVND (reference sequence). The V end was cut by 7 bases, the J end by 0 bases, with 9 bases between. The CDR3 extends over 14 amino acids. The CDR3 DNA reads TGTGCCAGTATGAGGAGTGCAACTAATGAAAAACTGTTTTTT. Translation: CASMRSATNEKLFF.

The J gene is TRBJ1-1, the V gene TRBV5-1; no firm D call. The V and J ends lost 5 bases and 0 bases respectively, with 11 bases between them. Germline V CDR1 and CDR2: SGHRS, YFSETQ. This CDR3 spans 14 amino acids. The CDR3 reads CASSGSGMNTEAFF. The CDR3 DNA is TGCGCCAGCAGTGGGTCGGGGATGAACACTGAAGCTTTCTTT. The complete variable domain, with remaining parts taken from reference TRBV5-1 and TRBJ1-1, reads KAGVTQTPRYLIKTRGQQVTLSCSPISGHRSVSWYQQTPGQGLQFLFEYFSETQRNKGNFPGRFSGRQFSNSRSEMNVSTLELGDSALYLCASSGSGMNTEAFFGQGTRLTVV.

The J gene is TRBJ1-1, the V gene TRBV5-5; D is perhaps TRBD1 (6 bases). Trimming stripped 2 bases from V and 11 bases from J, with 22 bases between. CDR3 length: 15 residues. CDR1 is SGHKS and CDR2 is YYEKEE in the germline V gene (reference sequence). For the CDR3, the DNA is TGTGCCAGCAGCTTACTGGGGGCCCGGGAAATATCGGCTTTCTTT. This gives the protein CASSLLGAREISAFF.

The chain couples TRBV30 to TRBJ1-2; no clear D. The CDR3 spans 13 residues. Trimming took off 0 bases at V and 8 bases at J, with 13 bases between the two ends. CDR1 GTSNPN and CDR2 SVGIG come from the germline V gene (reference sequence). The CDR3 reads CAWSVESLGGYTF. The CDR3 coding sequence is TGTGCCTGGAGTGTGGAGTCACTCGGAGGCTACACCTTC.

This clone appeared a single time. The chain combines TRBV18 with TRBJ1-1; 7 nucleotides line up with TRBD1. Germline lookup yields CDR1 KGHSH and CDR2 LQKENI. V gave up 4 bases and J gave up 2 bases; unmatched junction bases: 13. The CDR3 has 17 residues. The CDR3 here is CASSRSQRTGANTEAFF. CDR3 in DNA: TGTGCCAGCTCACGATCGCAGCGCACAGGGGCTAACACTGAAGCTTTCTTT.